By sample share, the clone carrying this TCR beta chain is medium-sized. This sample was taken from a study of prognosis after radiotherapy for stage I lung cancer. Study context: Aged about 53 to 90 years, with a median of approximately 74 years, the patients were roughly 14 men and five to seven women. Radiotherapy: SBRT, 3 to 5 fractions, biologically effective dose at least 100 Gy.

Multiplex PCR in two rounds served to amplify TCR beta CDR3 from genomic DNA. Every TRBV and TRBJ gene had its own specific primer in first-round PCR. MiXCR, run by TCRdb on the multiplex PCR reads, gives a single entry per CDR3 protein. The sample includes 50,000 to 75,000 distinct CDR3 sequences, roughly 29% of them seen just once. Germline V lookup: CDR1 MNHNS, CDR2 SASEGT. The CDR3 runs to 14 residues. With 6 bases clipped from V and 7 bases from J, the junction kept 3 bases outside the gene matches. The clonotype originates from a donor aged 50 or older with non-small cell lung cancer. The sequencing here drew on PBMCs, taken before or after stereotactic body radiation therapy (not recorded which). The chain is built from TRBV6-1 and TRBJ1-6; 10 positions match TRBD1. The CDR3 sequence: CASSRQGANSPLHF. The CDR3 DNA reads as TGTGCCAGCAGCCGACAGGGGGCCAATTCACCCCTCCACTTT.